This TCR beta chain originates from a study of cytomegalovirus exposure and HLA in healthy donors. The CDR3 runs 14 residues. Germline assignment: CDR1 SGHTA and CDR2 FQGNSA. Nobody wrote down the CMV serostatus of this donor. The PCR had 60 Vbeta and 13 Jbeta primers. Profiled with immunoSEQ multiplex PCR; TCRdb holds only in-frame clones, not every one. The table has around 120,000 clones, approximately 78% seen once; the top ten hold 2.5% to 3%. Study-wide points: When analyzed later, a missense DCLRE1C variant was found to be linked to TCR beta V- and J-gene trimming. Most TCR sequences were seen very rarely across donors, but some public TCRs occurred in many.

Worth noting for this clone: Its antigen is not identified. Germline and junction disagree at one end, which may indicate a read error. At the DNA level, this CDR3 is encoded by other sequences in the same sample as well.

V and J are TRBV7-2 and TRBJ2-7; 10 nucleotides agree with TRBD1. The sample consisted of PBMCs. The sequence came from a human donor in good health. The CDR3 DNA sequence: TGCGCCAGCAGCTCCCCCGGGACAGGGGTCGAGCAGTACTTC. Translating gives CASSSPGTGVEQYF.